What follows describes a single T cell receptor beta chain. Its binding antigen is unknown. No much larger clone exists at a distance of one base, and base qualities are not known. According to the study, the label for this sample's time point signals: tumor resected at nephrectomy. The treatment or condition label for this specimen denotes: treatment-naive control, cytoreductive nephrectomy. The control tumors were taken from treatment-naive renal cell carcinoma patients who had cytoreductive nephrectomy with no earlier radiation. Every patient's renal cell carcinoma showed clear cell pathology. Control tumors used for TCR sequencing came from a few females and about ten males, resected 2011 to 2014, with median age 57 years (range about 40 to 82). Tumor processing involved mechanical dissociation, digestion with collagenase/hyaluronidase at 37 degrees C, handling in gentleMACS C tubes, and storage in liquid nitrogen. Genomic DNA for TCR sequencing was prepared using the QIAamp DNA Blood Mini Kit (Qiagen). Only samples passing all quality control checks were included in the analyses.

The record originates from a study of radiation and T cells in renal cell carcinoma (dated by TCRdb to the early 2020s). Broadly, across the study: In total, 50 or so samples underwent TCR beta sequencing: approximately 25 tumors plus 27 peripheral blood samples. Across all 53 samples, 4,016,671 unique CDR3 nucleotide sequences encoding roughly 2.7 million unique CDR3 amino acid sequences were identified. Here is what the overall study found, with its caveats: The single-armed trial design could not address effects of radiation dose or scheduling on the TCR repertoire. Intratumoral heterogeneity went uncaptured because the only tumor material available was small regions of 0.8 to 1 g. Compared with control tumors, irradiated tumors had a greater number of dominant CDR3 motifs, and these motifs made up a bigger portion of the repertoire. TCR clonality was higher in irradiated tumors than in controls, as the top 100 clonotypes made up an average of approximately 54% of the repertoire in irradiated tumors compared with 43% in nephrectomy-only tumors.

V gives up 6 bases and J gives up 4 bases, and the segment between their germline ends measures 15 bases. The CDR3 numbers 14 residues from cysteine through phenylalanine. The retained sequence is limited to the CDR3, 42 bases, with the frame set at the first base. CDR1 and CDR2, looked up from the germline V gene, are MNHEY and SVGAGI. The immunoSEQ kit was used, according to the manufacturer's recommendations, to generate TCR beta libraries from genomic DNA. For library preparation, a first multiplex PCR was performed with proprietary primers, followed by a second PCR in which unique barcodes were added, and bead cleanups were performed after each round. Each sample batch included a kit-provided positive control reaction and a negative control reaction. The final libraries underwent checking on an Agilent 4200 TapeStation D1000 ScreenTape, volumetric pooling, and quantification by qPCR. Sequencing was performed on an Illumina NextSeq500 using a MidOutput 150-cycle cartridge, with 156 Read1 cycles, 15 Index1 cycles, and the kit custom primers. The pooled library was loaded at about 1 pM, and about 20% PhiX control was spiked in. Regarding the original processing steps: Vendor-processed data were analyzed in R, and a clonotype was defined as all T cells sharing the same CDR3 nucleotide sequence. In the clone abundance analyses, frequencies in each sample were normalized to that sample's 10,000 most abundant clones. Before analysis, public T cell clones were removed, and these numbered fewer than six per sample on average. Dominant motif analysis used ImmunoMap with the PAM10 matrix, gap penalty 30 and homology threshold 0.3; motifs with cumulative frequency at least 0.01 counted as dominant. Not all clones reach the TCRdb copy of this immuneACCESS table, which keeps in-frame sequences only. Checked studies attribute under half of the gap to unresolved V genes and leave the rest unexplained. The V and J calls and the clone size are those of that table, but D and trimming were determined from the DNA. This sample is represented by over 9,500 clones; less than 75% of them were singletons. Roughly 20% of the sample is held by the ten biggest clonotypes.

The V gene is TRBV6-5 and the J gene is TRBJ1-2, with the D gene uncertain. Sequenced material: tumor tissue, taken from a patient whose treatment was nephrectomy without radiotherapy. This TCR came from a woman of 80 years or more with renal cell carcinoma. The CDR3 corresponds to CASREVGGLYGYTF. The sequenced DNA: TGTGCCAGCAGGGAAGTAGGCGGCCTCTATGGCTACACCTTC.